The 31 T cell receptor beta chains in this list originate from one sample, sequenced in a study of blood T cell repertoires in COVID-19. Sequencing used immunoSEQ multiplex PCR; TCRdb keeps in-frame clones, though not all of them. The sample has a few hundred thousand clones, roughly 86% seen once. Sequences were obtained from peripheral blood. The receptors come from a man in his forties or fifties who had recovered from COVID-19.

By share, this clone ranks as medium-sized. The rearrangement links TRBV7-9 to TRBJ2-1; 10 nucleotides agree with TRBD1. CDR1 SEHNR and CDR2 FQNEAQ come from the germline V gene (reference sequence). CDR3 length: 15 amino acids. V trimming: 2 bases; J trimming: 8 bases; junction bases outside the gene matches: 6. CDR3 in DNA: TGTGCCAGCAGCTTATACTGGACAGGGGGGCATGAGCAGTTCTTC. Its protein is CASSLYWTGGHEQFF. Based on the CDR3 plus reference TRBV7-9 and TRBJ2-1, the full variable domain is DTGVSQNPRHKITKRGQNVTFRCDPISEHNRLYWYRQTLGQGPEFLTYFQNEAQLEKSRLLSDRFSAERPKGSFSTLEIQRTEQGDSAMYLCASSLYWTGGHEQFFGPGTRLTVL.

The chain is built from TRBV30 and TRBJ2-7; TRBD2 is a possible D gene (8 bases). Trimming removed 4 bases from V and 3 bases from J, with 16 bases in between. Germline V gene sequence: CDR1 GTSNPN, CDR2 SVGIG (reference sequence). This CDR3 spans 14 amino acids. CDR3 sequence (DNA): TGTGCCTGGACCGGGGGGGCAGGGGGCTACGAGCAGTACTTC. Translated: CAWTGGAGGYEQYF.

This clone has only a few counts. V and J are TRBV5-1 and TRBJ1-5, with D hard to call. Trimming removed 4 bases from V and 2 bases from J, with 16 bases in between. This CDR3 has 16 residues. Germline V gene data show CDR1 as SGHRS and CDR2 as YFSETQ. The CDR3 here is CASSPTGGPGNQPQHF. The CDR3, as DNA: TGCGCCAGCAGCCCGACCGGAGGGCCTGGCAATCAGCCCCAGCATTTT.

This clone was seen just once. This chain joins TRBV29-1 and TRBJ1-2, with unresolved D. Trimming removed 2 bases at V and 6 bases at J, with 7 bases between. Germline CDR1 is SQVTM and CDR2 is ANQGSEA. The CDR3 extends over 11 amino acids. CDR3 DNA sequence: TGCAGCGTTGAAAAGAGGGATGGCTACACCTTC. Amino acids: CSVEKRDGYTF.

The rearrangement joins TRBV19 to TRBJ2-7, with 15 nucleotides matching TRBD2. Trimming took 5 bases from V and 6 from J; bases not matched to a gene: 5. The CDR3 has 15 residues. CDR1 is LNHDA, CDR2 SQIVND, per germline (reference sequence). CDR3 coding DNA: TGTGCCAGTAGTCCCCAGGGACTAGCGGGAGGCGAGCAGTACTTC. Protein product: CASSPQGLAGGEQYF.

The rearrangement links TRBV7-8 to TRBJ1-5; 7 nucleotides align to TRBD1. The CDR3 covers 17 residues. Germline V CDR1 and CDR2: SGHVS, FQNEAQ. The trim removed 1 base at V and 7 bases at J, leaving 13 bases unmatched. The CDR3 loop reads CASSLEGRQGFSQPQHF. DNA of the CDR3: TGTGCCAGCAGCTTAGAGGGTCGACAGGGCTTTTCCCAGCCCCAGCATTTT. The complete variable domain, with remaining parts taken from reference TRBV7-8 and TRBJ1-5, reads GAGVSQSPRYKVAKRGQDVALRCDPISGHVSLFWYQQALGQGPEFLTYFQNEAQLDKSGLPSDRFFAERPEGSVSTLKIQRTQQEDSAVYLCASSLEGRQGFSQPQHFGDGTRLSIL.

The V and J genes are TRBV12-5 and TRBJ1-5, with no clear D. Germline loops: CDR1 LGHNT, CDR2 FRNRAP. The CDR3 length is 13 residues. Deletions cut 0 bases from V and 5 bases from J, with 5 bases between. The CDR3 DNA sequence: TGTGCTAGTGGTTTGGTACTAGATCAGCCCCAGCATTTT. Translation gives CASGLVLDQPQHF.

The V gene is TRBV9, the J gene TRBJ2-1; no definite D call. CDR3 length: 13 amino acids. Per germline, CDR1 SGDLS and CDR2 YYNGEE. V was clipped by 3 bases and J by 8 bases, with 12 bases between them. DNA of the CDR3: TGTGCCAGCAGCGCCAGCGCACGCTATGAGCAGTTCTTC. Protein product: CASSASARYEQFF.

The chain links TRBV6-4 to TRBJ1-1, with D uncertain. CDR1 MRHNA and CDR2 SNTAGT come from the germline V gene. This CDR3 has 15 residues. The germline V and J ends were trimmed by 7 bases and 5 bases, with 20 bases remaining between them. The CDR3 sequence is CASTRPRGTKTEAFF. CDR3 DNA sequence: TGTGCCAGCACGAGGCCTCGAGGAACCAAAACTGAAGCTTTCTTT.

This chain joins TRBV4-3 and TRBJ1-4, with 9 bases lining up with TRBD1. The CDR3 runs to 20 residues. Germline values: CDR1 LGHNA, CDR2 YSLEER. Losses at the gene ends were 1 base for V and 3 bases for J; bases not matched to a gene: 15. This CDR3 is CASSQVVLDRGLLANEKLFF. The CDR3, as DNA: TGCGCCAGCAGCCAAGTGGTATTGGACAGGGGCTTGTTAGCTAATGAAAAACTGTTTTTT.

V and J are TRBV10-3 and TRBJ1-2; 7 nucleotides match TRBD1. Trimming removed 0 bases from V and 9 bases from J; junction bases left unmatched: 10. The CDR3 consists of 15 residues. Per the germline V gene, CDR1 is ENHRY and CDR2 is SYGVKD. The CDR3 region is CAISESVGTAGRYTF. CDR3 sequence (DNA): TGTGCCATCAGTGAGTCCGTCGGGACAGCTGGCCGCTACACCTTC.

In DNA form, the CDR3 reads TGTGCCAGCAGCCGGGGGTTACCTCCGGGGGATACGCAGTATTTT. Translating gives CASSRGLPPGDTQYF. This chain links TRBV6-5 with TRBJ2-3; possibly TRBD2 for D (6 bases). CDR1 is MNHEY, CDR2 SVGAGI, per germline. The CDR3 loop spans 15 amino acids. Trimming took 6 bases from V and 6 from J, leaving 19 bases between them.

The J gene is TRBJ2-1, the V gene TRBV5-1; tentative D call: TRBD2 (6 bases). CDR1 SGHRS and CDR2 YFSETQ come from the germline V gene. This CDR3 spans 17 amino acids. Trimming took 3 bases from V and 0 from J, leaving 16 bases between them. The CDR3 is CASSSRLTGGSYNEQFF. The CDR3 DNA reads as TGCGCCAGCAGCTCCAGACTGACCGGGGGCTCCTACAATGAGCAGTTCTTC.

In the case of this clone: This specimen includes other DNA sequences encoding the same CDR3. V is TRBV3-1 (or the pseudogene TRBV3-2) and J is TRBJ1-2, with 7 bases identical to TRBD1. Germline V gene data show CDR1 as LGHDT and CDR2 as YNNKEL (reference sequence). J gave up 4 bases and V 4 bases, and 6 bases lay outside the gene matches. CDR3 length equals 14 residues. The CDR3 is CASSRSTGTYGYTF. DNA of the CDR3: TGTGCCAGCAGCCGTTCGACAGGGACCTATGGCTACACCTTC.

The chain uses TRBV29-1 and TRBJ2-7, with a tentative D call TRBD1 (6 bases). This CDR3 has 15 amino acids. CDR1 is SQVTM and CDR2 is ANQGSEA in the germline V gene. V was shortened by 0 bases and J by 2 bases, with 14 bases between the two germline ends. In nucleotides, the CDR3 is TGCAGCGTTGAAGATCGATCAGGGGCCCCCTACGAGCAGTACTTC. Protein product: CSVEDRSGAPYEQYF.

Remarks on this clone: Only one base separates this from a far larger clonotype, so it likely reflects a read error. The rearrangement links TRBV6-5 to TRBJ1-5; D not certain. Germline values: CDR1 MNHEY, CDR2 SVGAGI. The CDR3 covers 13 residues. The V and J ends lost 4 bases and 0 bases respectively, with 4 bases between them. CDR3 coding DNA: TGTGCCAGCAGTTTCTATAGCAATCAGCCCCAGCATTTT. Residues: CASSFYSNQPQHF.

The rearrangement links TRBV5-4 to TRBJ2-6; TRBD2 might be the D (5 bases). The CDR3 consists of 16 residues. V was clipped by 1 base and J by 0 bases, with 8 bases between them. In germline, CDR1 is SGHNT, CDR2 YYREEE (reference sequence). The CDR3 loop reads CASSLNGVSGANVLTF. In DNA, the CDR3 is TGTGCCAGCAGCTTGAACGGGGTCTCTGGGGCCAACGTCCTGACTTTC. The complete variable domain, with remaining parts taken from reference TRBV5-4 and TRBJ2-6, reads ETGVTQSPTHLIKTRGQQVTLRCSSQSGHNTVSWYQQALGQGPQFIFQYYREEENGRGNFPPRFSGLQFPNYSSELNVNALELDDSALYLCASSLNGVSGANVLTFGAGSRLTVL.

The chain joins TRBV5-1 to TRBJ2-1, with 14 bases fitting TRBD2. After removal of 3 bases from V and 10 bases from J, the junction contained 6 bases not matched to a gene. The CDR3 spans 15 residues. The V gene's germline CDR1 is SGHRS and CDR2 YFSETQ. DNA of the CDR3: TGCGCCAGCAGCTCTAGGACTAGCGGGGGGTCAGAGCAGTTCTTC. Its translation: CASSSRTSGGSEQFF.

This clone was seen a single time. The chain links TRBV5-6 to TRBJ1-1, with 7 bases identical to TRBD1. This CDR3 contains 14 residues. V lost 3 bases to trimming and J lost 6 bases; unmatched junction nucleotides: 8. CDR1 is SGHDT and CDR2 is YYEEEE in the germline V gene. The CDR3 nucleotides read TGTGCCAGCAGCTCCCGAGGGACAGTTGCTGAAGCTTTCTTT. Its protein is CASSSRGTVAEAFF.

This clone has a single count. The gene calls are TRBV2 and TRBJ2-5, with 7 bases matching TRBD2. The CDR3 spans 12 residues. Trimming removed 9 bases from V and 3 bases from J; junction bases left unmatched: 4. Per germline, CDR1 SNHLY and CDR2 FYNNEI. The CDR3 region is CASSGTKETQYF. DNA of the CDR3: TGTGCCAGTTCGGGGACTAAAGAGACCCAGTACTTC.

In this sample, this clone turned up many times. Other DNA sequences within the sample encode an identical CDR3. The gene calls are TRBV12-3 or TRBV12-4 and TRBJ2-1, with D uncertain. Trimming took off 3 bases at V and 7 bases at J, with 7 bases between the two ends. The CDR3 contains 12 residues. DNA for the CDR3: TGTGCCAGCAGTTTCGGGTTAAATGAGCAGTTCTTC. Translation gives CASSFGLNEQFF.

This sequence joins TRBV11-2 and TRBJ2-7; D might be TRBD2 (5 bases). The CDR3 has 14 residues. The germline V and J ends were trimmed by 5 bases and 0 bases, with 11 bases remaining between them. Looked up from germline, CDR1 is SGHAT and CDR2 is FQNNGV. The CDR3 coding sequence is TGTGCCAGCAGCCCCAGAGGACTCTCCTACGAGCAGTACTTC. It translates to CASSPRGLSYEQYF.

This clone was seen a single time. The rearrangement joins TRBV4-1 to TRBJ1-2; tentative D call: TRBD1 (5 bases). V was clipped by 0 bases and J by 8 bases, with 13 bases between them. The CDR3 is 14 amino acids. From germline, CDR1 is MGHRA and CDR2 YSYEKL. CDR3 coding DNA: TGCGCCAGCAGCCAAGATAGGGCAGGGTGGGGCTACACCTTC. It encodes CASSQDRAGWGYTF.

The chain employs TRBV6-5 and TRBJ2-1; possible D gene TRBD1, 6 bases. The CDR3 has 15 residues. The germline V gene encodes CDR1 MNHEY and CDR2 SVGAGI. V lost 6 bases to trimming and J lost 7 bases, with 19 bases between them. The CDR3 here is CASRSGHPSANEQFF. CDR3 coding DNA: TGTGCCAGCAGATCGGGACACCCTTCTGCAAATGAGCAGTTCTTC.

The CDR3 protein is CASSRRDKLQETQYF. The CDR3 DNA reads as TGTGCCAGCAGCCGCAGGGACAAGCTACAAGAGACCCAGTACTTC. The chain joins TRBV7-8 to TRBJ2-5, with D possibly being TRBD1 (6 bases). The CDR3 length is 15 residues. Germline CDR1 reads SGHVS; CDR2 reads FQNEAQ. V shed 5 bases and J shed 2 bases, with 15 bases lying between them.

This clone was seen only a few times. V usage is TRBV7-2 and J usage is TRBJ2-7, with TRBD2 identical over 11 bases. Germline V gene data show CDR1 as SGHTA and CDR2 as FQGNSA. With V trimmed by 3 bases and J by 3 bases, 7 bases remained unmatched. The CDR3 spans 16 residues. CDR3 in amino acids: CASSLGGLAGGYEQYF. The CDR3 DNA sequence: TGTGCCAGCAGCTTGGGGGGCCTAGCGGGAGGCTACGAGCAGTACTTC.

The rearrangement uses TRBV2 and TRBJ2-5; 9 bases are shared with TRBD2. The CDR3 spans 16 residues. V lost 8 bases to trimming and J lost 2 bases; unmatched junction nucleotides: 12. Germline CDR1 is SNHLY and CDR2 is FYNNEI. The CDR3 DNA reads as TGTGCCAGCTCAAGGGGGAGCGGGGGGATACAAGAGACCCAGTACTTC. It encodes CASSRGSGGIQETQYF.

This clone was observed a few times. The chain uses TRBV27 and TRBJ1-1, with a tentative D call TRBD1 (6 bases). Per the germline V gene, CDR1 is MNHEY and CDR2 is SMNVEV (reference sequence). The CDR3 has 14 amino acids. Trimming removed 2 bases at V and 0 bases at J, with 7 bases between. In DNA, the CDR3 is TGTGCCAGCAGTTTACAGGGGCTGAACACTGAAGCTTTCTTT. Translated: CASSLQGLNTEAFF.

This chain joins TRBV21-1 and TRBJ2-7; the tabulated D call, TRBD2, remains unverified against the DNA. TRBV21-1 is shown as a pseudogene. The CDR3 totals 13 residues. In DNA, the CDR3 is TGTGCCAGCAGCAAATCTTTTGCCTACGAGCAGTACTTC. It translates to CASSKSFAYEQYF.

This clone showed up just once. The rearrangement uses TRBV6-6 and TRBJ2-3; TRBD2 matches at 8 bases. The CDR3 length is 15 residues. Trimming cost V 1 base and J 2 bases; bases outside gene matches: 2. Germline lookup yields CDR1 MNHNY and CDR2 SVGAGI (reference sequence). The CDR3 spells CASSYWRGVTDTQYF. The CDR3 nucleotides read TGTGCCAGCAGTTACTGGCGGGGGGTCACAGATACGCAGTATTTT.

V is TRBV19 and J is TRBJ2-7; 8 bases agree with TRBD2. V shed 2 bases, J shed 6 bases, and the junction held 6 bases outside the gene matches. The germline CDR1 and CDR2 sequences are LNHDA and SQIVND (reference sequence). This CDR3 is built from 14 residues. The CDR3 bases are TGTGCCAGTAGTATAATAGCGGGATCTCTCGAGCAGTACTTC. Translating it yields CASSIIAGSLEQYF.